This T cell receptor beta chain stems from a study of cytomegalovirus exposure and HLA in healthy donors. Study findings and constraints: Listed as cytomegalovirus-associated were over 150 TCR beta chains.

Of note for this clone: What it binds is unknown.

TCRdb keeps only in-frame clones here, not all; method: immunoSEQ multiplex PCR. The table records fewer than 400,000 clones, roughly 85% of them present only once. V was pared by 5 bases and J by 9 bases, with 14 bases of the junction left unmatched. The CDR3 is 15 residues long. Germline V gives CDR1 MDHEN, CDR2 SYDVKM. The material sequenced was PBMCs. The source is a woman aged 18-30 years in good health and CMV-seronegative. The rearrangement joins TRBV28 to TRBJ1-1; 8 bases align to TRBD1. CDR3 protein: CASSGGFPGGRKAFF. The CDR3 nucleotides are TGTGCCAGCAGTGGTGGATTTCCAGGGGGCAGGAAAGCTTTCTTT.